These 7 T cell receptor beta chains share one sample of origin, sequenced in a study of early stage breast cancer tumors (dated by TCRdb to about 2017). The protocol used for the library was the immunoSEQ multiplex PCR assay. TCRdb retrieved this table from immuneACCESS and kept in-frame rearrangements only. Not all clones are present; in checked studies, unresolved V genes account for under half, and no reason is known for the remainder. The sample contains some 29,000 clones, about four fifths of them found a single time. The ten largest clones capture about a tenth of the sample. The source material was blood. These receptors were obtained from a person aged 45 to 59 with breast cancer.

The chain employs TRBV7-2 and TRBJ2-7, with TRBD2 matching over 15 bases. Germline V lookup: CDR1 SGHTA, CDR2 FQGNSA. The CDR3 is 19 residues long. J gave up 4 bases and V 0 bases, and 10 bases lay outside the gene matches. CDR3 loop: CASSLARTSGRGRGYEQYF. The CDR3 nucleotides read TGTGCCAGCAGCTTAGCCCGGACTAGCGGGAGGGGCAGGGGTTACGAGCAGTACTTC.

CDR3 bases: TGTGCCACCAGCAGAGTGGCAGGGCCGGAGTACGAGCAGTACTTC. Protein: CATSRVAGPEYEQYF. The chain employs TRBV15 and TRBJ2-7; tentative D call: TRBD1 (5 bases). V lost 1 base and J lost 4, with 14 bases in between. The CDR3 spans 15 residues. Looked up from germline, CDR1 is LNHNV and CDR2 is YYDKDF (reference sequence).

This rearrangement joins TRBV7-9 to TRBJ1-5, with unresolved D. V lost 3 bases to trimming and J lost 0 bases, with 9 bases between them. Germline V gives CDR1 SEHNR, CDR2 FQNEAQ (reference sequence). The CDR3 loop spans 15 amino acids. CDR3 sequence: CASSFGGYSNQPQHF. CDR3 nucleotides: TGTGCCAGCAGCTTTGGAGGGTATAGCAATCAGCCCCAGCATTTT.

The chain links TRBV6-6 to TRBJ2-7; the match to TRBD1 covers 9 bases. J gave up 2 bases and V 6 bases, and 8 bases lay outside the gene matches. This CDR3 is 15 amino acids long. Germline V gene sequence: CDR1 MNHNY, CDR2 SVGAGI (reference sequence). The CDR3 protein is CASSTGQGRAYEQYF. The CDR3 DNA is TGTGCCAGCAGCACGGGACAGGGAAGAGCCTACGAGCAGTACTTC.

The chain uses TRBV11-1 and TRBJ2-3; a weak D match, TRBD2 (6 bases). This CDR3 contains 16 residues. Trimming left V 6 bases short and J 2 bases short, with 18 bases between. Germline V CDR1 and CDR2: SGHAT, FQDESV (reference sequence). The CDR3 is CASRPRDWGDTDTQYF. CDR3 nucleotide sequence: TGTGCCAGCAGGCCCCGGGACTGGGGGGACACAGATACGCAGTATTTT.

The chain combines TRBV10-3 with TRBJ2-7; D tentatively reads TRBD1 or TRBD2 (6 bases each). Germline-derived CDR1 and CDR2 are ENHRY and SYGVKD. The CDR3 spans 14 residues. Trimming took off 2 bases at V and 4 bases at J, with 12 bases between the two ends. The CDR3 nucleotides are TGTGCCATCAGTGAGAGGGGGGAGGCTTACGAGCAGTACTTC. Protein: CAISERGEAYEQYF.

The chain recombines TRBV21-1 with TRBJ2-3. TRBV21-1 is flagged as a pseudogene. The CDR3 sequence is 14 residues long. DNA of the CDR3: TGTGCCAGCAGCAAAGTGGATCAGACAGATACGCAGTATTTT. This sequence encodes CASSKVDQTDTQYF.